This T cell receptor beta chain was sequenced in a study of blood T cell repertoires in COVID-19. For the study at large: Material from acute and convalescent COVID-19 was sourced from the United States, Italy and Spain. The analysed material was cDNA or gDNA that came from T cells, B-cell-depleted T cells, or PBMCs.

CDR1 and CDR2 from the germline V gene are SGHKS and YYEKEE (reference sequence). Between the trimmed V and J ends, which lost 0 bases and 1 base, there was a span of 10 bases. The CDR3 is 16 amino acids. In the authors' methods: The authors estimated nucleated cell counts from reference gene primer amplification. Sequencing used immunoSEQ multiplex PCR; TCRdb keeps in-frame clones, though not all of them. V, J and clone size derive from that table, while D and trimming were established from the DNA sequence. This sample has around 160,000 clones, with just over 85% found just once. Sequences were obtained from peripheral blood. This TCR came from a man in his 60s with acute or convalescent COVID-19. The chain carries TRBV5-5 and TRBJ2-2; D remains ambiguous. CDR3 sequence: CASSLGIRGNTGELFF. CDR3 nucleotides: TGTGCCAGCAGCTTGGGGATTAGAGGGAACACCGGGGAGCTGTTTTTT.